This T cell receptor (beta chain) was found in a study of blood T cell repertoires in COVID-19. Study summary: The cDNA or gDNA used as material had been derived from T cells, B-cell-depleted T cells, or PBMCs.

Original processing methods: Reference gene primer amplification in the assay estimated nucleated cell counts. Produced via immunoSEQ multiplex PCR; TCRdb's table is partial and in-frame only. V, J and clone size reflect that table, while D and trimming were determined from the DNA. Of about 160,000 clones listed, more than 80% are singletons. Germline CDR1 reads SGHNT; CDR2 reads YENEEA. This CDR3 is 15 amino acids long. V was pared by 5 bases and J by 8 bases, with 19 bases between. Followed over time, Seattle patients had been enrolled while infection was active. The chain couples TRBV11-3 to TRBJ2-1, with D perhaps matching TRBD2 (5 bases). Sample: peripheral blood. The clonotype was recovered from a man younger than 35 with COVID-19, enrolled during active disease. CDR3: CASSLGRTDGDEQFF. The CDR3, as DNA: TGTGCCAGCAGCCTAGGGCGGACGGACGGGGATGAGCAGTTCTTC. The full variable domain, in which reference TRBV11-3 and TRBJ2-1 provide the parts outside the CDR3, is EAGVVQSPRYKIIEKKQPVAFWCNPISGHNTLYWYLQNLGQGPELLIRYENEEAVDDSQLPKDRFSAERLKGVDSTLKIQPAELGDSAVYLCASSLGRTDGDEQFFGPGTRLTVL.